The entry that follows covers one T cell receptor (beta chain) sequence. This entry belongs to a study of blood T cell repertoires in COVID-19. Background on the study: Both acute and convalescent COVID-19 samples were obtained from the United States, Italy and Spain. Nucleic acid was either cDNA or gDNA, and it came from T cells, B-cell-depleted T cells, or PBMCs.

Original handling: Counts of nucleated cells, estimated from reference gene primer amplification, were obtained. Profiled with immunoSEQ multiplex PCR; TCRdb holds only in-frame clones, not every one. That table gives V, J and clone size, and the DNA gave D and trimming. The repertoire includes tens of thousands of clones, more than 85% of them detected once, and approximately 2.3% sits in the top ten. Per the germline V gene, CDR1 is KGHSH and CDR2 is LQKENI. This CDR3 has 13 amino acids. V lost 5 bases to trimming and J lost 2 bases; unmatched junction nucleotides: 0. This TCR came from a man aged 50-59 years with active COVID-19. The chain is built from TRBV18 and TRBJ2-7; the match to TRBD1 covers 10 bases. Sequences were obtained from peripheral blood. CDR3 in DNA: TGTGCCAGCTCAGGGACAGGGGCCTACGAGCAGTACTTC. Translation gives CASSGTGAYEQYF.